A single sample gave rise to the 26 T cell receptor beta chains below, sequenced in a study of glioma-infiltrating T cells listed by TCRdb under 2016. The reads were generated on an Illumina MiSeq. TCR alpha and beta CDR3 regions were amplified with the iRepertoire nested amplicon-rescue multiplex PCR (arm-PCR) platform from RNA. TCRdb trimmed public reads at Q25 via fastp, called clones via MiXCR and kept in-frame beta chains. Every distinct CDR3 protein forms one entry, paired with its most common genes and DNA. This sample gives 300,000 to 400,000 distinct CDR3 sequences in total; roughly two fifths of them show up just once. The ten biggest clones cover 12% of the sample. Sequenced material: glioma tissue, nonneoplastic brain tissue, or PBMCs (not recorded which). These receptors originate from a human donor with low-grade glioma or glioblastoma, undergoing nonglioma brain surgery, or in good health (not recorded which).

There are a few counts of this clonotype. J is TRBJ2-3 and V is TRBV5-4, with 10 bases lining up with TRBD2. CDR3 length: 15 amino acids. Germline CDR1 and CDR2: SGHNT and YYREEE (reference sequence). V was clipped by 2 bases and J by 4 bases; unmatched bases: 4. The CDR3 reads CASSLTGTSADTQYF. The CDR3 DNA follows: TGTGCCAGCAGCTTAACGGGGACTAGCGCAGATACGCAGTATTTT.

The table lists this clonotype with many counts. The chain links TRBV27 to TRBJ2-3; tentative D call: TRBD1 (5 bases). The CDR3 covers 12 residues. Germline CDR1 reads MNHEY; CDR2 reads SMNVEV (reference sequence). Trimming stripped 5 bases from V and 8 bases from J, with 11 bases between. CDR3 loop: CASSMGRSTQYF. The CDR3 nucleotides read TGTGCCAGCAGTATGGGGCGAAGTACGCAGTATTTT.

The chain carries TRBV5-8 and TRBJ2-5, with no clear D. The V and J ends lost 5 bases and 7 bases respectively, with 12 bases between them. The CDR3 has 12 residues. The germline gives CDR1 SGHTS, CDR2 YDEGEE. The chain's CDR3 is CASSRRNPTQYF. In DNA form, the CDR3 reads TGTGCCAGCAGTCGAAGGAACCCGACCCAGTACTTC.

This clonotype was recorded a few times. The genes are TRBV6-1 and TRBJ2-7; 8 positions agree with TRBD1. Germline assignment: CDR1 MNHNS and CDR2 SASEGT. The CDR3 has 14 residues. V gave up 6 bases and J gave up 0 bases; unmatched junction bases: 4. In nucleotides, the CDR3 is TGTGCCAGCAGCCGGGGACAGGACTCCTACGAGCAGTACTTC. Its protein is CASSRGQDSYEQYF.

This chain uses TRBV29-1 with TRBJ1-1; D uncertain. This CDR3 is 11 amino acids long. The germline V and J ends were trimmed by 5 bases and 1 base, with 5 bases remaining between them. The V gene's germline CDR1 is SQVTM and CDR2 ANQGSEA. This CDR3 reads CSVSPNTEAFF. The CDR3 bases are TGCAGCGTTTCACCGAACACTGAAGCTTTCTTT.

This clonotype was seen more than once but under ten times. The chain links TRBV3-1 to TRBJ2-1; 16 bases agree with TRBD2. The CDR3 extends over 16 amino acids. V was pared by 5 bases and J by 8 bases, with 6 bases of the junction left unmatched. CDR1 LGHDT and CDR2 YNNKEL come from the germline V gene (reference sequence). The CDR3 loop reads CASSGTSGRASDEQFF. DNA for the CDR3: TGTGCCAGCAGCGGGACTAGCGGGAGGGCCTCGGATGAGCAGTTCTTC.

This clonotype came up many times. The rearrangement uses TRBV27 and TRBJ2-5; D not certain. V lost 2 bases and J 5 bases, leaving 12 bases between the germline ends. In germline, CDR1 is MNHEY, CDR2 SMNVEV (reference sequence). The CDR3 is 14 residues long. The CDR3 nucleotides read TGTGCCAGCAGTTTAGGTGTTATCGGGGAGACCCAGTACTTC. Its protein is CASSLGVIGETQYF.

In this sample, this clonotype turned up many times. The chain joins TRBV7-2 to TRBJ2-3, with a tentative D call TRBD2 (5 bases). This CDR3 is 15 amino acids long. Per the germline V gene, CDR1 is SGHTA and CDR2 is FQGNSA. The V and J ends lost 3 bases and 4 bases respectively, with 14 bases between them. In nucleotides, the CDR3 is TGTGCCAGCAGCTTGGCCGGGATCCCCGCAGATACGCAGTATTTT. Its protein product is CASSLAGIPADTQYF.

This clonotype was seen only a few times. The genes are TRBV20-1 and TRBJ2-1; 13 bases agree with TRBD2. V was clipped by 5 bases and J by 9 bases; unmatched bases: 7. Germline V CDR1 and CDR2: DFQATT, SNEGSKA (reference sequence). The CDR3 has 14 residues. The CDR3 region is CSAVLAGGPGEQFF. In nucleotides, the CDR3 is TGCAGTGCTGTACTAGCGGGAGGGCCGGGTGAGCAGTTCTTC.

This clonotype was seen only once. This chain joins TRBV19 and TRBJ2-2; D possibly corresponds to TRBD1 (6 bases). The CDR3 loop spans 15 amino acids. Trimming took 9 bases from V and 5 from J, leaving 19 bases between them. The V gene's germline CDR1 is LNHDA and CDR2 SQIVND (reference sequence). The CDR3 here is CASLDQGRGTGELFF. DNA of the CDR3: TGTGCCAGCCTTGATCAGGGGCGAGGGACCGGGGAGCTGTTTTTT.

This clonotype was counted ten times or more. The V gene is TRBV6-5, the J gene TRBJ2-7; 9 bases line up with TRBD1. The junction had 4 bases not matched to a gene; V was cut back by 0 bases and J by 4 bases. The CDR3 sequence is 15 residues long. Germline CDR1 MNHEY, CDR2 SVGAGI. CDR3 coding DNA: TGTGCCAGCAGTTACTCGAGGACAGGGGCATACGAGCAGTACTTC. Translating gives CASSYSRTGAYEQYF.

The chain carries TRBV3-1 and TRBJ1-5; D not certain. V was cut by 5 bases and J by 5 bases, with 7 bases left in between. The CDR3 has 12 amino acids. Germline CDR1 and CDR2: LGHDT and YNNKEL (reference sequence). The CDR3 region is CASSLNDQPQHF. The CDR3 nucleotides read TGTGCCAGCAGCTTAAACGATCAGCCCCAGCATTTT.

Remarks on this clonotype: This may be a read error, as it is one base from a much larger clone. The chain links TRBV6-5 to TRBJ2-1; TRBD2 matches at 14 bases. The CDR3 is 15 residues long. The germline gives CDR1 MNHEY, CDR2 SVGAGI. Here the CDR3 reads CASSKTSGRASGQSF. Here the CDR3 DNA reads TGTGCCAGCAGTAAGACTAGCGGGAGGGCCTCGGGGCAGTCCTTC.

This chain connects TRBV20-1 to TRBJ1-3; no reliable D call. Germline V gives CDR1 DFQATT, CDR2 SNEGSKA (reference sequence). This CDR3 spans 19 amino acids. The germline V and J ends were trimmed by 5 bases and 4 bases, with 30 bases remaining between them. CDR3 protein: CSADGRAKTDEGGGNTIYF. CDR3 nucleotides: TGCAGTGCTGACGGACGGGCTAAGACGGACGAAGGTGGAGGAAACACCATATATTTT.

To note about this clonotype: The DNA is left out, because the CDR3 cannot be placed on it with certainty; the CDR3 is given as TCRdb lists it. The chain combines TRBV12-3 or TRBV12-4 with TRBJ2-7; the table assigns TRBD1, which was not confirmed against the DNA. The CDR3 has 15 amino acids, counting both end residues. CDR3 loop: CASSFGQGSSYEQHF.

The V and J genes are TRBV5-1 and TRBJ2-7; 7 bases align to TRBD1. The CDR3 covers 15 residues. V shed 0 bases and J 0 bases; nucleotides not matched to a gene: 3. Germline V CDR1 and CDR2: SGHRS, YFSETQ. CDR3 sequence: CASSLEQGISYEQYF. The CDR3 coding sequence is TGCGCCAGCAGCTTGGAACAGGGGATCTCCTACGAGCAGTACTTC.

Details on this clonotype: A much larger clone lies one base from this, so it may be a read error. The chain carries TRBV7-2 and TRBJ2-3, with D tentatively TRBD1 or TRBD2 (7 bases each). Per the germline V gene, CDR1 is SGHTA and CDR2 is FQGNSA. CDR3 length: 16 residues. The V end lost 3 bases, the J end lost 6 bases, and 19 bases lay between the germline ends. For the CDR3, the DNA is TGTGCCAGCAGCTTGGAAGGACTAGAGGGACAGGATACGCAGTATTTT. Its translation: CASSLEGLEGQDTQYF.

Many counts were recorded for this clonotype. V is TRBV25-1 and J is TRBJ2-3; 12 bases line up with TRBD2. The V gene's germline CDR1 is MGHDK and CDR2 SYGVNS. This CDR3 spans 16 amino acids. The ends lost 4 bases at V and 0 bases at J; junction bases unmatched: 2. In DNA, the CDR3 is TGTGCCAGCAGTGGCGGACTAGCGGGAAGCACAGATACGCAGTATTTT. As protein: CASSGGLAGSTDTQYF.

This clonotype turned up a few times. The chain recombines TRBV28 with TRBJ1-1; possibly TRBD1 for D (5 bases). Trimming cost V 5 bases and J 5 bases, with 21 bases left between them. Germline V lookup: CDR1 MDHEN, CDR2 SYDVKM. The CDR3 is 16 residues long. The CDR3, as DNA: TGTGCCAGCAGTCCTCTGGGACTCCTGTGGAGAACTGAAGCTTTCTTT. Its translation: CASSPLGLLWRTEAFF. Full variable domain (remainder filled in from reference TRBV28 and TRBJ1-1): DVKVTQSSRYLVKRTGEKVFLECVQDMDHENMFWYRQDPGLGLRLIYFSYDVKMKEKGDIPEGYSVSREKKERFSLILESASTNQTSMYLCASSPLGLLWRTEAFFGQGTRLTVV.

Worth noting for this clonotype: The junction departs from the called germline gene at one end, perhaps through a read error. The genes are TRBV4-2 and TRBJ1-6; possible D gene TRBD1, 5 bases. Germline V gives CDR1 LGHNA, CDR2 YNFKEQ. The CDR3 totals 16 residues. The CDR3 region is CASSQDWAGNGSPLNF. CDR3 DNA sequence: TGTGCCAGCAGCCAAGATTGGGCAGGGAATGGGTCACCCCTCAACTTT.

This clonotype was seen at least ten times. This chain connects TRBV27 to TRBJ2-3; 7 bases map to TRBD2. CDR3 length equals 16 residues. J gave up 0 bases and V 5 bases, and 8 bases lay outside the gene matches. In germline, CDR1 is MNHEY, CDR2 SMNVEV (reference sequence). The CDR3 protein is CASSPLADSSTDTQYF. DNA of the CDR3: TGTGCCAGCAGTCCCCTAGCGGACTCTAGCACAGATACGCAGTATTTT.

Comments on this clonotype: One junction end disagrees with the germline gene, perhaps due to a read error. The V and J genes are TRBV28 and TRBJ2-1; 12 bases line up with TRBD1. This CDR3 has 14 amino acids. Germline-derived CDR1 and CDR2 are MDHEN and SYDVKM. Here the CDR3 DNA reads TGTGCAAGCAGTTCGGGACAGGGGGCGAATGAGCAGTTCTTC. This gives the protein CASSSGQGANEQFF.

The chain uses TRBV19 and TRBJ2-2; D may match TRBD1 or TRBD2 (6 bases each). The V gene's germline CDR1 is LNHDA and CDR2 SQIVND (reference sequence). This CDR3 has 13 amino acids. CDR3 region: CTSRGVNTGELFF. The CDR3, as DNA: TGTACTTCGAGGGGGGTTAACACCGGGGAGCTGTTTTTT.

A remark on this clonotype: A single base separates this from a much larger clone, so it may be a read error. The rearrangement links TRBV25-1 to TRBJ1-2; the match to TRBD1 covers 7 bases. The CDR3 length is 13 residues. V lost 8 bases and J lost 4; bases outside the gene matches: 7. In germline, CDR1 is MGHDK, CDR2 SYGVNS. The CDR3 sequence: CASRDRFSYGYTF. In DNA, the CDR3 is TGTGCCAGCCGGGACAGATTTAGCTATGGCTACACCTTC.

V usage is TRBV6-1 and J usage is TRBJ1-1, with D tentatively TRBD1 (6 bases). V shed 4 bases and J shed 3 bases, with 9 bases lying between them. This CDR3 spans 13 amino acids. Germline CDR1 and CDR2: MNHNS and SASEGT. The CDR3 protein is CASSVTGYTEAFF. The CDR3 DNA follows: TGTGCCAGCAGTGTCACAGGGTACACTGAAGCTTTCTTT.

V and J are TRBV19 and TRBJ1-1; D is ambiguous. Looked up from germline, CDR1 is LNHDA and CDR2 is SQIVND (reference sequence). Between the trimmed V and J ends, which lost 4 bases and 1 base, there was a span of 7 bases. This CDR3 contains 13 residues. CDR3 region: CASSTSGNTEAFF. DNA of the CDR3: TGTGCCAGTAGTACCTCAGGGAACACTGAAGCTTTCTTT.